This T cell receptor (beta chain) was documented in a study of OX40 agonist ivuxolimab in advanced cancers. Looking at the study overall: Ivuxolimab was a fully human IgG2 agonistic monoclonal antibody targeting the costimulatory receptor OX40 (CD134). Intravenous ivuxolimab was administered to patients every 2 weeks at six dose levels: 0.01, 0.1, 0.3, 1.5, 3 and 10 mg/kg. The purpose of peripheral TCRbeta sequencing was to test whether ivuxolimab changed TCR sequence diversity and led to clonal T-cell expansion. Among the approximately 54 dose-escalation patients, about 20 had hepatocellular carcinoma, 15 or so melanoma, 9 renal cell carcinoma and 9 head and neck cancer. Patients were allowed to have had prior anti-PD-1, anti-PD-L1 or anti-CTLA-4 therapy, and approximately 43% of the dose-escalation patients had previously received checkpoint inhibitors. In the dose-escalation cohort, around four fifths of patients were male, and the mean age was about 55 years, with a range of about 20 to 79. The paper describes the monotherapy dose-escalation part (N of about 54 patients) of the phase I trial of ivuxolimab. Partial responses were achieved by three dose-escalation patients, of whom one had hepatocellular carcinoma and two had cutaneous melanoma. Broader findings and caveats from the paper: At doses of 0.1 to 3.0 mg/kg, clonal expansion of both CD4+ and CD8+ T cells in blood was seen between baseline and week 6. Which antigens the clonally expanded peripheral T cells were specific for was not determined. In partial responders in the 0.1-3.0 mg/kg groups, normalized peripheral clonal expansion was found to be among the lowest, especially among CD8+ T cells. On average, CD8+ T cells showed more expanded clones than CD4+ T cells after ivuxolimab. Low levels of normalized T-cell clonal expansion were also seen in some patients who did not respond.

Patients with a history of autoimmune disease or receiving systemic immunosuppression were excluded from the trial. Peripheral blood for TCR sequencing was collected from all dose cohorts at baseline, on cycle 4 day 1, and on cycle 7 day 1. Samples came from an open-label, multicenter, first-in-human phase I dose-escalation trial of ivuxolimab. Adults with locally advanced or metastatic head and neck squamous cell, hepatocellular, melanoma or renal cell carcinoma were enrolled in the trial. CD4+ and CD8+ T cells were sorted separately from peripheral blood before TCR sequencing. Of note for this clone: What antigen it recognizes has not been identified. No base quality information exists; no much larger clone differs at one position.

In the germline V gene (reference sequence), CDR1 corresponds to SGHNT and CDR2 to YYREEE. From the cysteine up to the phenylalanine, the CDR3 has a length of 15 residues. The DNA shown is the 45-base CDR3, in frame from base 1. V loses 4 bases, J loses 5 bases, and the germline ends lie 18 bases apart. Genomic DNA was extracted from sorted cells for sequencing of the TCRbeta CDR3 region. The immunoSEQ Assay was used to sequence the TCRbeta CDR3 regions. Imported from immuneACCESS, the table was reduced by TCRdb to in-frame sequences with V and J called. These copies leave out some clones; in studies compared against another copy, an unresolved V gene accounts for under half, and the cause of the remainder is not known. In all, the sample holds about 80,000 clones, and around 86% of those were seen once. The ten largest clonotypes hold 0.24% of the sample.

The source of this sequence is an adult with an advanced solid tumor such as melanoma, head and neck, liver or kidney cancer. This receptor chain uses TRBV5-4 and TRBJ2-5, with the D gene not confidently named. Sequencing used CD4+ or CD8+ T cells sorted from blood, obtained in a trial of the OX40 agonist ivuxolimab. The CDR3 protein is CASSRSIADGETQYF. The bases are TGTGCCAGCAGCCGATCAATCGCGGATGGGGAGACCCAGTACTTC. When the CDR3 is completed using the reference TRBV5-4 and TRBJ2-5 genes on either side, the full variable domain is ETGVTQSPTHLIKTRGQQVTLRCSSQSGHNTVSWYQQALGQGPQFIFQYYREEENGRGNFPPRFSGLQFPNYSSELNVNALELDDSALYLCASSRSIADGETQYFGPGTRLLVL.